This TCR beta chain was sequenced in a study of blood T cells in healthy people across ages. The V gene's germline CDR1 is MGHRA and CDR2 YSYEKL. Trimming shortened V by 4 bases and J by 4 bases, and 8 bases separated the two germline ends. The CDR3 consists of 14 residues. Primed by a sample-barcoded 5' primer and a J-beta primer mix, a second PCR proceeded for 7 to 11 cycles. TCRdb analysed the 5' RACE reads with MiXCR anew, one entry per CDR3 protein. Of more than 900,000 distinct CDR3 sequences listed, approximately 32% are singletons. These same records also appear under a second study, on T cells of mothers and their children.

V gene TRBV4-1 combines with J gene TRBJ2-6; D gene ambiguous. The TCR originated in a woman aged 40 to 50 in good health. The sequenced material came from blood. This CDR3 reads CASSPYLGANVLTF. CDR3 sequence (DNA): TGCGCCAGCAGCCCTTATTTGGGGGCCAACGTCCTGACTTTC.